The clone carrying this T cell receptor (beta chain) showed up many times. The antigen is not known. Researchers prepared the TCRbeta library using unique molecular identifiers, the study reports. TCRdb reprocessed the PCR reads via MiXCR and lists one record per CDR3 protein. The data show approximately 300,000 distinct CDR3 sequences, less than 9.5% seen once. V lost 5 bases and J lost 2; bases outside the gene matches: 6. Germline V gene data show CDR1 as DFQATT and CDR2 as SNEGSKA (reference sequence). This CDR3 is built from 14 residues. The sample comes from a study of T-cell reconstitution after alpha-beta-depleted transplantation in children. The study's findings and limits: Expanded graft clones numbering several hundred reportedly gave rise to alpha-beta T cells about two months after transplant. Fresh T-cell production supplied most of the T-cell counts and diversity seen one year after transplant.

The material was peripheral blood, obtained 360 days after TCRalphabeta/CD19-depleted stem cell transplant. The genes are TRBV20-1 and TRBJ2-1, with 7 positions matching TRBD1. This TCR was sampled from a female patient aged 2-9 years who had a stem cell transplant for Fanconi anemia, so the T cells may come from the graft donor. CDR3 sequence: CSALGQVTYNEQFF. As DNA, the CDR3 is TGCAGTGCTCTTGGACAGGTCACCTACAATGAGCAGTTCTTC.